The rows below give T cell receptor beta chains drawn from one sample of a study of blood T cell repertoires in COVID-19. The repertoire was sequenced with immunoSEQ multiplex PCR; TCRdb's copy has only in-frame clones and lacks some. The sample lists approximately 400,000 clones, 81% seen once, with about 1.2% in the top ten. The source material was peripheral blood. These receptors originate from a human donor with acute or convalescent COVID-19. The donor label of this sample is uncertain. CDR3s include the opening cysteine and the closing phenylalanine or tryptophan. Each record gives: V gene, clone size, J gene, CDR3 protein. Size values are once, few and many counts, or a class for expanded clones, and some rows have none.

v_gene: TRBV27; abundance: -; j_gene: TRBJ2-5; CDR3aa: CASSSGVTSGAETQYF
v_gene: TRBV5-1; abundance: -; j_gene: TRBJ1-3; CDR3aa: CASSREPSGASGNTIYF
v_gene: TRBV30; abundance: -; j_gene: TRBJ1-6; CDR3aa: CAWTPRGYGTGSNSPLHF
v_gene: TRBV3-1/TRBV3-2; abundance: -; j_gene: TRBJ1-5; CDR3aa: CASSLTGQGNQPQHF
v_gene: TRBV6-6; abundance: -; j_gene: TRBJ2-7; CDR3aa: CASRAQGDRLQQYF
v_gene: TRBV9; abundance: -; j_gene: TRBJ1-5; CDR3aa: CASNRGGLNQPQHF
v_gene: TRBV7-9; abundance: once; j_gene: TRBJ1-2; CDR3aa: CASREADRGYGYTF
v_gene: TRBV18; abundance: -; j_gene: TRBJ1-3; CDR3aa: CASSLVPHSIRETGSGNTIYF
v_gene: TRBV19; abundance: -; j_gene: TRBJ1-5; CDR3aa: CASSILGTVTNQPQHF
v_gene: TRBV28; abundance: -; j_gene: TRBJ2-7; CDR3aa: CASIESGTGSYEQYF
v_gene: TRBV10-2; abundance: -; j_gene: TRBJ1-5; CDR3aa: CASGADRITSNQPQHF
v_gene: TRBV7-8; abundance: -; j_gene: TRBJ2-5; CDR3aa: CASRGLAGETQYF
v_gene: TRBV6-5; abundance: -; j_gene: TRBJ1-2; CDR3aa: CASTRGQSFGYTF
v_gene: TRBV6-5; abundance: -; j_gene: TRBJ1-2; CDR3aa: CASRQAGDYGYTF
v_gene: TRBV29-1; abundance: -; j_gene: TRBJ2-3; CDR3aa: CSVDRGWDTQYF
v_gene: TRBV2; abundance: -; j_gene: TRBJ1-6; CDR3aa: CASRGRDAHNSPLHF
v_gene: TRBV19; abundance: -; j_gene: TRBJ2-1; CDR3aa: CASSAYRAVGYNEQFF
v_gene: TRBV10-3; abundance: once; j_gene: TRBJ1-5; CDR3aa: CAISAGIGNQPQHF
v_gene: TRBV5-6; abundance: -; j_gene: TRBJ2-1; CDR3aa: CASRWSGSPHYNEQFF
v_gene: TRBV2; abundance: -; j_gene: TRBJ2-7; CDR3aa: CASSERGGSGYEQYF
v_gene: TRBV7-2; abundance: few; j_gene: TRBJ2-1; CDR3aa: CASSSRYSSYNEQFF
v_gene: TRBV6-5; abundance: -; j_gene: TRBJ2-3; CDR3aa: CASSNTQVSTDTQYF
v_gene: TRBV2; abundance: -; j_gene: TRBJ1-2; CDR3aa: CASTYLRDSRLGYTF
v_gene: TRBV7-6; abundance: -; j_gene: TRBJ1-3; CDR3aa: CASSTGQTRSGNTIYF
v_gene: TRBV2; abundance: -; j_gene: TRBJ1-2; CDR3aa: CASTHLQGQTNYGYTF
v_gene: TRBV28; abundance: -; j_gene: TRBJ1-3; CDR3aa: CASRPTGTRNTIYF
v_gene: TRBV5-1; abundance: -; j_gene: TRBJ1-3; CDR3aa: CASSLGLLGSGNTIYF
v_gene: TRBV10-3; abundance: -; j_gene: TRBJ2-2; CDR3aa: CAIKGGLAADTGELFF
v_gene: TRBV14; abundance: -; j_gene: TRBJ2-1; CDR3aa: CASSQTLTSGRNNEQFF
v_gene: TRBV5-1; abundance: -; j_gene: TRBJ2-3; CDR3aa: CASSLAVGGGSWTDTQYF
v_gene: TRBV2; abundance: -; j_gene: TRBJ2-3; CDR3aa: CASSGEGGPTDTQYF
v_gene: TRBV29-1; abundance: -; j_gene: TRBJ2-7; CDR3aa: CSVARSNSGRAYEQYF
v_gene: TRBV5-1; abundance: -; j_gene: TRBJ2-2; CDR3aa: CASSAWGRQGNTGELFF
v_gene: TRBV2; abundance: -; j_gene: TRBJ1-2; CDR3aa: CASSERTGGMVYGYTF